The clone carrying this T cell receptor (beta chain) was found a few times. Using its own MiXCR run on the RT-PCR reads, TCRdb lists one record per CDR3 protein. The table shows more than 600,000 distinct CDR3 sequences, with more than 13% occurring only once. In germline, CDR1 is SGHVS, CDR2 FQNEAQ. This CDR3 is built from 15 residues. The germline V and J ends were trimmed by 5 bases and 2 bases, with 15 bases remaining between them. Sequencing was done on a sample of memory CD4+ T cells from blood. The sequence derives from a female donor in good health, serving as a healthy control. The rearrangement links TRBV7-8 to TRBJ1-1, with D unresolved. The CDR3 protein is CASSPKIVPNTEAFF. CDR3 DNA: TGTGCCAGCAGCCCGAAGATTGTCCCTAACACTGAAGCTTTCTTT.